This TCR beta chain is drawn from a study of technical replicates of blood from several donors. TCRdb's copy holds only in-frame clones and misses some; the assay was immunoSEQ multiplex PCR. This sample carries around 65,000 clones, roughly 86% of them seen once, and the ten largest clones take approximately 5.4%. Between the trimmed V and J ends, which lost 6 bases and 8 bases, there was a span of 17 bases. The CDR3 spans 13 residues. CDR1 SQVTM and CDR2 ANQGSEA come from the germline V gene. The chain is built from TRBV29-1 and TRBJ2-1, with D perhaps TRBD2 (5 bases). The source material was PBMCs. The TCR comes from a human donor in good health. Some clones in this sample may be carry-over from other donors' samples. The CDR3 loop is CSVSRDQFDEQFF. CDR3 in DNA: TGCAGCGTGAGCCGGGATCAATTCGATGAGCAGTTCTTC.